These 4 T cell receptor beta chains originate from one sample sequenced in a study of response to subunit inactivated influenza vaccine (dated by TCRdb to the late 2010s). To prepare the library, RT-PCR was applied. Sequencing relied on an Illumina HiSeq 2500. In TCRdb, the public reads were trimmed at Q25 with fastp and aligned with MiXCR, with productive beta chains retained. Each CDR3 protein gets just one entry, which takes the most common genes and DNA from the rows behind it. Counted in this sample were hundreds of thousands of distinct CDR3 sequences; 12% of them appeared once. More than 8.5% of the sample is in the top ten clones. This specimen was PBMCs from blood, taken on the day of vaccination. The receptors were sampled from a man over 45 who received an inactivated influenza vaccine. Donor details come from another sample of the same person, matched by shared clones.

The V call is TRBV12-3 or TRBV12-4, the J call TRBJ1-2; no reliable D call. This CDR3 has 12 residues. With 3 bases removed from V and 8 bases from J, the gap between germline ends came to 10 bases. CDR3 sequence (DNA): TGTGCCAGCAGTTTCGGATTAAGAGGCTACACCTTC. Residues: CASSFGLRGYTF.

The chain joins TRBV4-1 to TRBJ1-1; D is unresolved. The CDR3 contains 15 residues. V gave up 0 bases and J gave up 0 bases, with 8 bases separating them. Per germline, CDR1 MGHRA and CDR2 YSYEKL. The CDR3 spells CASSQDVRMNTEAFF. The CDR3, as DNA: TGCGCCAGCAGCCAAGATGTACGCATGAACACTGAAGCTTTCTTT.

CDR3 region: CAIREDGGSWYEQYF. Here the CDR3 DNA reads TGTGCCATCAGGGAGGATGGCGGGAGCTGGTACGAGCAGTACTTC. The chain employs TRBV10-3 and TRBJ2-7, with 7 bases lining up with TRBD2. CDR3 length: 15 amino acids. Trimming at V came to 6 bases and at J to 4 bases, leaving 12 bases not matched to a gene. The V gene's germline CDR1 is ENHRY and CDR2 SYGVKD.

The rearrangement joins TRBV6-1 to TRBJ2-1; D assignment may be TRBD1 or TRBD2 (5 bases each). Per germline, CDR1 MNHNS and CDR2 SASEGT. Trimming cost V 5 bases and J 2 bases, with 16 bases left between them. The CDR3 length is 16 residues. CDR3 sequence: CASSRVEGRPYNEQFF. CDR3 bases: TGTGCCAGCAGTAGAGTTGAGGGGAGACCCTACAATGAGCAGTTCTTC.